Presented here are 12 T cell receptor beta chains from one specimen sequenced in a study of T-cell reconstitution after alpha-beta-depleted transplantation in children. The authors prepared the TCRbeta library with unique molecular identifiers. MiXCR was run by TCRdb on the PCR reads, yielding one entry per CDR3 protein. The sample holds over 85,000 distinct CDR3 sequences, roughly 6% seen once. The sample consisted of PBMCs, mostly from graft donor cells, taken 60 days after TCRalphabeta/CD19-depleted stem cell transplant. Receptor source: a female patient aged 2-9 years who had a stem cell transplant for Fanconi anemia, so the T cells may come from the graft donor.

CDR3 bases: TGTGCCAGCAGTGAATCAGGGGCAGGGACCCAAGAGACCCAGTACTTC. It specifies CASSESGAGTQETQYF. The chain carries TRBV25-1 and TRBJ2-5; D may be TRBD1 (6 bases). CDR1 and CDR2 from the germline V gene are MGHDK and SYGVNS. V was clipped by 1 base and J by 1 base, with 13 bases between them. This CDR3 contains 16 residues.

In its sample, this clonotype was seen a few times. The CDR3 loop reads CASRWGALADTQYF. The CDR3 DNA follows: TGTGCCAGCAGGTGGGGGGCCTTAGCAGATACGCAGTATTTT. The chain is built from TRBV2 and TRBJ2-3; D could derive from TRBD1 or TRBD2 (6 bases each). V was shortened by 6 bases and J by 4 bases, with 14 bases between the two germline ends. The CDR3 is 14 amino acids. CDR1 is SNHLY, CDR2 FYNNEI, per germline.

This clonotype came up many times. The chain couples TRBV6-4 to TRBJ2-3; tentatively, D is TRBD1 or TRBD2 (5 bases each). The CDR3 runs to 13 residues. Trimming left V 4 bases short and J 2 bases short, with 7 bases between. Germline values: CDR1 MRHNA, CDR2 SNTAGT. The CDR3 sequence is CASSVGDTDTQYF. Written as DNA, the CDR3 is TGTGCCAGCAGTGTGGGGGACACAGATACGCAGTATTTT.

This clonotype was counted at least ten times. The CDR3 reads CASSPTVQPKNIQYF. CDR3 coding DNA: TGTGCCAGCAGCCCGACGGTCCAACCCAAAAACATTCAGTACTTC. V is TRBV28 and J is TRBJ2-4; D remains unclear. The CDR3 is 15 amino acids. Germline-derived CDR1 and CDR2 are MDHEN and SYDVKM. Trimming took off 6 bases at V and 2 bases at J, with 14 bases between the two ends.

This clonotype was detected ten times or more. The rearrangement joins TRBV18 to TRBJ2-1; TRBD2 agrees at 7 bases. Germline values: CDR1 KGHSH, CDR2 LQKENI. With 6 bases clipped from V and 5 bases from J, the junction kept 4 bases outside the gene matches. The CDR3 extends over 13 amino acids. CDR3: CASSGEGNNEQFF. For the CDR3, the DNA is TGTGCCAGCTCGGGGGAGGGAAACAATGAGCAGTTCTTC.

This clonotype was seen at least ten times. CDR3: CASSLVWARDEQYF. As DNA, the CDR3 is TGTGCCAGCAGCTTAGTTTGGGCAAGGGACGAGCAGTACTTC. The J gene is TRBJ2-7, the V gene TRBV7-2; D not resolved. The ends were cut back, 1 base at V and 5 bases at J, with 12 bases in the middle. Per germline, CDR1 SGHTA and CDR2 FQGNSA. The CDR3 length is 14 residues.

This clonotype was seen more than once but under ten times. V gene TRBV20-1 combines with J gene TRBJ2-2; D is unclear. The CDR3 has 15 residues. CDR1 is DFQATT and CDR2 is SNEGSKA in the germline V gene (reference sequence). V lost 0 bases and J 0 bases, leaving 8 bases between the germline ends. For the CDR3, the DNA is TGCAGTGCTAGAGATGTAGAAGCGAACACCGGGGAGCTGTTTTTT. Translating gives CSARDVEANTGELFF.

The sample holds many counts of this clonotype. The chain combines TRBV18 with TRBJ2-1; no reliable D call. The CDR3 contains 13 residues. V dropped 3 bases and J dropped 4 bases, with 7 bases sitting between them. Germline assignment: CDR1 KGHSH and CDR2 LQKENI. DNA of the CDR3: TGTGCCAGCTCACCCTATAAATACAATGAGCAGTTCTTC. Translating gives CASSPYKYNEQFF.

The chain links TRBV7-2 to TRBJ2-3; 13 positions match TRBD2. Germline V CDR1 and CDR2: SGHTA, FQGNSA. V was pared by 5 bases and J by 8 bases, with 10 bases of the junction left unmatched. The CDR3 has 16 residues. CDR3 sequence: CASSLHPGLAGTTQYF. The CDR3 coding sequence is TGTGCCAGCAGCCTGCATCCGGGACTAGCGGGGACTACGCAGTATTTT.

In this sample, this clonotype turned up many times. The chain is built from TRBV10-3 and TRBJ2-5; D is perhaps TRBD1 (7 bases). The CDR3 length is 15 residues. V was shortened by 3 bases and J by 2 bases, with 13 bases between the two germline ends. Germline-derived CDR1 and CDR2 are ENHRY and SYGVKD. The CDR3 DNA is TGTGCCATCAGTGACCGGGCAGGGGGGCAAGAGACCCAGTACTTC. As protein: CAISDRAGGQETQYF.

The chain uses TRBV5-1 and TRBJ2-3; D might be TRBD1 (5 bases). The CDR3 is made up of 13 amino acids. The germline V gene encodes CDR1 SGHRS and CDR2 YFSETQ. Trimming took 0 bases from V and 6 from J, leaving 8 bases between them. The CDR3 DNA reads TGCGCCAGCAGCTTGGTAGGGGTCGATACGCAGTATTTT. As protein: CASSLVGVDTQYF. Drawing the rest from reference TRBV5-1 and TRBJ2-3, the complete variable domain is KAGVTQTPRYLIKTRGQQVTLSCSPISGHRSVSWYQQTPGQGLQFLFEYFSETQRNKGNFPGRFSGRQFSNSRSEMNVSTLELGDSALYLCASSLVGVDTQYFGPGTRLTVL.

The chain combines TRBV5-1 with TRBJ2-5, with 15 bases lining up with TRBD2. This CDR3 is built from 16 residues. V dropped 3 bases and J dropped 4; count of bases not matched to a gene: 4. Germline CDR1 is SGHRS and CDR2 is YFSETQ. CDR3 bases: TGCGCCAGCAGCTGGGGACTAGCGGGAGGTCTAGAGACCCAGTACTTC. Amino acid sequence: CASSWGLAGGLETQYF.